This record looks at one TCR beta chain sequence and its context. This receptor's antigen is unknown. Per-nucleotide qualities are absent, and no much larger clonotype sits a single base away. The data were taken from a study of PD-L1 blockade in urothelial cancer (dated by TCRdb to 2016 to 2017). Study-level background: Therapy was started in 2014 for all patients, and atezolizumab 1,200 mg was administered intravenously every 3 weeks. Blood samples gave median yields of approximately 130,000 T cells and approximately 80,000 unique TCRs, along with a median clonality of about 0.084. Under ten patients reached durable clinical benefit, while 20 patients did not. The study was an exploratory multi-omic analysis of somatic, immune and clinical correlates of response to PD-L1 blockade with atezolizumab in urothelial cancer. Pretreatment blood TCR-seq was available for around 29 patients, at least one posttreatment blood collection was obtained for 24 patients, and tumor TCR-seq was available for 24 patients. In the same patients who had TCR sequencing, pretreatment tumors also underwent whole exome sequencing and RNA sequencing. An ECOG performance status of 0 or 1 was recorded for the patients, and 0 to 3 prior chemotherapy regimens had been received by the patients. Blood samples were analyzed 3 weeks after the start of treatment (second dose) and 6 weeks after the start of treatment. About 90% of the roughly 30 patients were identified as males with urothelial cancer of bladder origin, and a prior smoking history was reported by 18 of 29 patients. Pretreatment tumor samples and matched peripheral blood, collected serially before and after atezolizumab treatment, underwent TCR sequencing. Durable clinical benefit was defined as progression-free survival longer than 6 months, and TCR features were also tested against progression-free and overall survival. The study at large found these results: Improved progression-free and overall survival was associated with having pretreatment peripheral blood TCR clonality below the median. Patients with durable benefit showed greater expansion of tumor-associated TCR clones in peripheral blood 3 weeks after starting treatment (n of about 22, p = 0.022). Small sample size (n ≈ 29) and many exploratory analyses mean the results are intended to be hypothesis-generating.

Sample time point, as interpreted from the label and publication: peripheral blood 6 weeks after treatment start. A total of under 30 patients with locally advanced or metastatic urothelial carcinoma, treated at Memorial Sloan Kettering on a trial protocol, made up the cohort. Peripheral blood mononuclear cells were collected pretreatment and during treatment, with between 1 and 8 total time points obtained per patient. The Qiagen DNeasy Blood extraction kit was used to purify genomic DNA from total PBMCs and tumor samples. Collected pretreatment and during treatment, PBMCs were isolated and stored as previously described. Reading the germline V gene gives CDR1 MRHNA and CDR2 SNTAGT. Including cysteine and phenylalanine, the CDR3 has 16 amino acids. Solely the CDR3 DNA is kept, with 48 bases framed from the first base. V lost 7 bases and J lost 1 base; the stretch between them is 16 bases long. Synthetic TCR analog templates were spiked into each PCR so that absolute template abundance could be estimated from read counts. The immunoSEQ assay used bias-controlled V and J gene primers to amplify TCRbeta CDR3 regions from genomic DNA. Sequencing of rearranged TCRbeta segments was done at approximately 20X coverage. In the source study's methods: Sequencing errors were corrected by clustering and CDR3s were annotated against IMGT to assign V, D and J genes. Only productive TCRbeta rearrangements were used in downstream analyses, excluding out-of-frame or stop-codon sequences. To compute clonality, Shannon entropy was normalized by the log of the number of unique productive sequences and then subtracted from one. Clones differing between time points or between blood and tumor were identified by Fisher's exact test with Benjamini-Hochberg correction at adjusted p below 0.01. TCRdb holds this immuneACCESS table with in-frame rearrangements only. Some clones are missing; in checked studies, unresolved V genes explain under half, and the rest has no known cause. V and J calls and clone size are copied from that table; D and trimming were computed from the DNA. Across this sample there are roughly 100,000 clones, with less than 85% seen only once. The ten largest clones represent approximately 8.4% of the sample.

Sequenced material: PBMCs, taken around atezolizumab (anti-PD-L1) treatment. This TCR came from a man in his 70s with urothelial cancer. The chain employs TRBV6-4 and TRBJ2-2, and perhaps TRBD2 as D gene, on 5 matching bases. The CDR3 corresponds to CASIPPGKRNTGELFF. In nucleotide form, the sequence is TGTGCCAGCATTCCCCCGGGAAAAAGGAACACCGGGGAGCTGTTTTTT.